Listed here is a single T cell receptor (beta chain). The record originates from a study of identical twins. V was pared by 6 bases and J by 3 bases, with 16 bases of the junction left unmatched. CDR1 DFQATT and CDR2 SNEGSKA come from the germline V gene (reference sequence). This CDR3 contains 18 residues. TCRdb re-derived calls from the 5' RACE reads in MiXCR, one entry per CDR3 protein. This sample has 700,000 or so distinct CDR3 sequences, with 21% found just once. The same sample was also used in a study of T cells expressing NK-cell markers. In that study: Sorting was restricted to alpha-beta TCR T cells by an anti-gamma-delta TCR antibody in several experiments.

This sequence joins TRBV20-1 and TRBJ2-3, with TRBD2 matching over 12 bases. Sequenced material: PBMCs. This sequence originates from a woman younger than 30 in good health. The CDR3 region has the DNA TGCAGTGCCAATGCGCTAGCGGGGGGGCTATTGGGAACAGATACGCAGTATTTT. This codes for CSANALAGGLLGTDTQYF.